This T cell receptor (beta chain) was documented in a study of T cell clones after liver transplantation. Study-wide background: TCRbeta sequencing after a pre-transplant mixed lymphocyte reaction identified graft-donor-reactive clones, later tracked in post-transplant blood. Third-party-reactive TCRbeta sequences from pre-transplant mixed lymphocyte reactions served as antigen-independent comparators. Apart from a few HCV-positive recipients, transplants were for non-autoimmune, non-viral reasons.

CD3+CD4+ and CD3+CD8+ cells were FACS-sorted from thawed unstimulated PBMCs. This clone was picked up a small number of times. Sequencing used immunoSEQ multiplex PCR; TCRdb keeps in-frame clones, though not all of them. The data contain some 80,000 clones, 65% to 85% of them seen just once; the ten biggest clones take up about 0.45%. The sequences come from CD4+ T cells from blood, collected 45 to 46 months after liver transplant. This TCR derives from a human patient who received a liver transplant. These T cells may partly come from the graft donor.

The CDR3 DNA is TGTGCCAGCAGCAGGCCGACAGGGGGCTTCACTGAAGCTTTCTTT. It encodes CASSRPTGGFTEAFF. The chain carries TRBV5-4 and TRBJ1-1; 10 bases map to TRBD1. There are 15 residues in the CDR3. The J segment lost 4 bases and the V segment lost 4 bases, leaving 7 bases of the junction unmatched. The germline CDR1 and CDR2 sequences are SGHNT and YYREEE (reference sequence).